This T cell receptor (beta chain) originates from a study of shared clonotypes between healthy human individuals. As to this clone: Antigen specificity is unknown.

Regarding the study as a whole: The study sampled only blood, and tissue repertoires likely differ.

The CD4+ fraction was divided into a CD45RA+ naive subset and a CD45RA-negative memory subset. The CDR3 is made up of 15 amino acids. Germline values: CDR1 SGHRS, CDR2 YFSETQ. The V and J ends lost 2 bases and 5 bases, in that order; junction bases with no gene match: 6. This was a deep-level run. DNA at 200 ng, 25,000 to 30,000 T cell genomes, went into sorted-subset replicate PCRs. Profiling relied on immunoSEQ multiplex PCR, and the TCRdb table lists in-frame clones only, not all of them. The sample holds 2 million to 2.5 million clones, around 95% seen once. The chain carries TRBV5-1 and TRBJ1-4, with TRBD1 matching 7 bases. Material for sequencing was naive CD4+ T cells sorted from blood. Subset indicated: CD45RA+ positively selected. This sequence originates from a man younger than 35 in good health. CDR3 region: CASSLTQGRNEKLFF. DNA for the CDR3: TGCGCCAGCAGCTTAACACAGGGGAGAAATGAAAAACTGTTTTTT.